This T cell receptor beta chain was profiled in a study of human CD8 memory T cell subsets. Study-wide results and limits: Stem-like memory and precursor exhausted T cell repertoires had very little in common with each other.

As to this clonotype: Its target is not known.

TCR beta was sequenced from UMI-tagged 5' RACE libraries. From the 5' RACE reads, TCRdb lists one entry per CDR3 protein and no DNA. The table for this sample gives under 20,000 distinct CDR3 sequences. The germline CDR1 and CDR2 sequences are MNHEY and SVGEGT. CDR3 length equals 14 residues. Total CD8+ T cells were enriched by negative magnetic separation. The source of the RNA was duplicate vials containing roughly 150,000 sorted CD8+ T cells for each subset. The sequenced material came from CD8+ T cells from PBMCs. This clonotype was sampled from a human donor in good health. V and J are TRBV6-2 or TRBV6-3 and TRBJ2-1; TCRdb proposes TRBD2, but this gene call is untestable without DNA. CDR3 sequence reads: CASSGLAVLLEQFF.